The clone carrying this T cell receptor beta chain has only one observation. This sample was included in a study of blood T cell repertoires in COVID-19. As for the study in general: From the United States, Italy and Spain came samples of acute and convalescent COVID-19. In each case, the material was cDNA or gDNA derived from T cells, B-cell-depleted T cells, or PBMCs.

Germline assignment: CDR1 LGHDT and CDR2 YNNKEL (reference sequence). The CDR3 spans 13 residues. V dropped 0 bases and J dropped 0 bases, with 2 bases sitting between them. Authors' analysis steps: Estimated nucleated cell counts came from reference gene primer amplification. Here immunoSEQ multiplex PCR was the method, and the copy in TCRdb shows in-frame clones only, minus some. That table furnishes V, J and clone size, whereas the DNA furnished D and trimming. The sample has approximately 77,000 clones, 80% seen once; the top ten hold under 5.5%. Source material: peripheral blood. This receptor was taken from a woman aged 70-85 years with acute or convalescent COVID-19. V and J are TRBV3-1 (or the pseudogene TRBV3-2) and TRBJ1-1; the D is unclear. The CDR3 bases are TGTGCCAGCAGCCAAGACGTGAACACTGAAGCTTTCTTT. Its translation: CASSQDVNTEAFF.